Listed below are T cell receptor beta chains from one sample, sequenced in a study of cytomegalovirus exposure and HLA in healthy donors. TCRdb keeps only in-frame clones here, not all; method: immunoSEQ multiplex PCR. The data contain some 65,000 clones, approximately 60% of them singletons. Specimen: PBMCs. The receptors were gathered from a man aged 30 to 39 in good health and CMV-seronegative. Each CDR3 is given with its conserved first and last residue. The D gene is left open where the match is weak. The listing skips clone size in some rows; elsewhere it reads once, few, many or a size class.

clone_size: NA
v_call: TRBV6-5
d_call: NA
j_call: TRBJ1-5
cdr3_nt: TGTGCCAGCAGTGGGAGGTACAGTCCCAATCAGCCCCAGCATTTT
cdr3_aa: CASSGRYSPNQPQHF

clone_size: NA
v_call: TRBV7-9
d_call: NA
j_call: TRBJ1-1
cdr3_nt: TGTGCCAGCAGCCTTAGGGGAATGAACACTGAAGCTTTCTTT
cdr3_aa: CASSLRGMNTEAFF

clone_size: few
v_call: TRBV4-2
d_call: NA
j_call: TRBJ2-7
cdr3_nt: TGTGCCAGCAGCCAAGAGATAGAGACTAGCTACGAGCAGTACTTC
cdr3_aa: CASSQEIETSYEQYF

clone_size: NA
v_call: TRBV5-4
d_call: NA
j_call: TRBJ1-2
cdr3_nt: TGTGCCAGCAGCTTCGTAGGGGAGGATGGCTACACCTTC
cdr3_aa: CASSFVGEDGYTF

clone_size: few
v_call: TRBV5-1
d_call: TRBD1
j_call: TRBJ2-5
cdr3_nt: TGCGCCAGCGGTACAGGGGTCGGAGAGACCCAGTACTTC
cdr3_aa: CASGTGVGETQYF

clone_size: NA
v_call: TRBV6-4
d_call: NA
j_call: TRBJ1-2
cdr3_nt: TGTGCCAGCAGTGACTCCGCGTTAGCTAACTATGGCTACACCTTC
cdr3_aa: CASSDSALANYGYTF

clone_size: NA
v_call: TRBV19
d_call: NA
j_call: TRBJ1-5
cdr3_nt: TGTGCCAGTAGTATTTATGAGAATAGCAATCAGCCCCAGCATTTT
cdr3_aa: CASSIYENSNQPQHF

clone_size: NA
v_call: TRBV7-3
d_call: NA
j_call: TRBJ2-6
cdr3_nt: TGTGCCAGCAGCTTACGAGCAGGCTCTGGGGCCAACGTCCTGACTTTC
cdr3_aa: CASSLRAGSGANVLTF

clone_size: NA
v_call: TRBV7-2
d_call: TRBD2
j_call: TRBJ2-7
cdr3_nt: TGTGCCAGCACCGGACTAGCGGAGTCCTACGAGCAGTACTTC
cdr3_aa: CASTGLAESYEQYF

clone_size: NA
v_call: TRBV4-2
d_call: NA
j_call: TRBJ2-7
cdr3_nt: TGTGCCAGCAGCCAAGAGGGGGTGGGGGGCTACGAGCAGTACTTC
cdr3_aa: CASSQEGVGGYEQYF

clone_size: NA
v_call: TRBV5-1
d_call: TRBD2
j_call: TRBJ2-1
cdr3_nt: TGCGCCAGCAGCTTACTAGCGGGGGGGCTCGGTGAGCAGTTCTTC
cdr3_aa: CASSLLAGGLGEQFF

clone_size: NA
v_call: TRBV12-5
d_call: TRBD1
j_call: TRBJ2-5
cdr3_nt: TGTGCTAGTGGTTCGGGACAGGAGCAAGAGACCCAGTACTTC
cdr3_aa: CASGSGQEQETQYF

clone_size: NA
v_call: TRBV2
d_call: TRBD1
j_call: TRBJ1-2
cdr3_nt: TGTGCCAGCAGTGTATCCCCAGGGGGGACTTATGGCTACACCTTC
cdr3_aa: CASSVSPGGTYGYTF

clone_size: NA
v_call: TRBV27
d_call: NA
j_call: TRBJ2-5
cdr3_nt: TGTGCCAGCAGTTTATCGTGGGCGACCCAAGAGACCCAGTACTTC
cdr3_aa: CASSLSWATQETQYF

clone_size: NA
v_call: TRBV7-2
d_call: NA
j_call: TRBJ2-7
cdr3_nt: TGTGCCAGCAGCTTCCAGGGTGGAGAGCAGTACTTC
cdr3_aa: CASSFQGGEQYF

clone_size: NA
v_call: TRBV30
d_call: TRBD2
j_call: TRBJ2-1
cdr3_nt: TGTGCCGGTAGGGGCCTAGCGGGGGTCAATGAGCAGTTCTTC
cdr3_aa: CAGRGLAGVNEQFF

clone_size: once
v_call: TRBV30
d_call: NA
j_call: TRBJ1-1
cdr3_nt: TGTGCCTGGGACAAGAACACTGAAGCTTTCTTT
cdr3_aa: CAWDKNTEAFF

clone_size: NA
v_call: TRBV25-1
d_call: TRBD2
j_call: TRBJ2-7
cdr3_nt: TGTGCCAGCAGTGAATTCAGGCGGGGGGCAGGCGAGCAGTACTTC
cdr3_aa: CASSEFRRGAGEQYF

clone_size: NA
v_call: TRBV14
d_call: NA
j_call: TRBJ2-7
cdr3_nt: TGTGCCAGCAGCCAAGGTGGCAGGGTTCCCTACGAGCAGTACTTC
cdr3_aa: CASSQGGRVPYEQYF

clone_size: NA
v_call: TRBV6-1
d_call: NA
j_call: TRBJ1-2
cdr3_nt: TGTGCCAGCAGTGAACTTCGGAGTAACTATGGCTGCACCTTC
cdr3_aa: CASSELRSNYGCTF

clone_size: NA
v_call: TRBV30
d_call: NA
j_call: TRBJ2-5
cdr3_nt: TGTGCCTGGGCAAGGGGGGGAGAGACCCAGTACTTC
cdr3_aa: CAWARGGETQYF

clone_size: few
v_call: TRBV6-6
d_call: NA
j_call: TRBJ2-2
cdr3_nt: TGTGCCAGCAGTGCCCTCGCGTTCGCCGGGGAGCTGTTTTTT
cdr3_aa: CASSALAFAGELFF

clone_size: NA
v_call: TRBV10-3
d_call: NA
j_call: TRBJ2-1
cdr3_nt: TGTGCCATCAGTGACCCCGGTTCCTCCTCCTACAATGAGCAGTTCTTC
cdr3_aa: CAISDPGSSSYNEQFF

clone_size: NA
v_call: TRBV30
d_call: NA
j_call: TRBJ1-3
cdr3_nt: TGTGCCTGGAGGGGGGGGTACGTCAGAAACACCATATATTTT
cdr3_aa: CAWRGGYVRNTIYF

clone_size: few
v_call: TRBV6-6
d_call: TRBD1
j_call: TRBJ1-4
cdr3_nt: TGTGCCACCTCCGGGACAGGGAATGAAAAACTGTTTTTT
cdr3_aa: CATSGTGNEKLFF

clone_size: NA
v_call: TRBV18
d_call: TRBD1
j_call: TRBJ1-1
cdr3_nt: TGTGCCAGCTCACTGGGGACAGGCCGAAACACTGAAGCTTTCTTT
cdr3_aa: CASSLGTGRNTEAFF

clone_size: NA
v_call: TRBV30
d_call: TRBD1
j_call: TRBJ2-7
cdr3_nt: TGTGCCTGGAACAAGTACAGGGGCTACGAGCAGTACTTC
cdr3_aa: CAWNKYRGYEQYF

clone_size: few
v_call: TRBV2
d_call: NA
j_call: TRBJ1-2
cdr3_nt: TGTGCCAGCAATACCTCTCCGGGGGAAAGGGGCTACACCTTC
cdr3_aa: CASNTSPGERGYTF

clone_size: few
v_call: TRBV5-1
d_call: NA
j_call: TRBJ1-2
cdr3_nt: TGCGCCAGCAGCTCCAAAACACAGGGAAACTATGGCTACACCTTC
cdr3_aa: CASSSKTQGNYGYTF

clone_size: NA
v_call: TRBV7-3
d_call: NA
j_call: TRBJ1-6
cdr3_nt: TGTGCCAGCAGCCTTGACAGAAATTCACCCCTCCACTTT
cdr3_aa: CASSLDRNSPLHF

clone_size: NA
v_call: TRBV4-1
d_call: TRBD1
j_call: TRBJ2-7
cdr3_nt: TGCGCCAGCAGCCCCTCGGACAGGGCCCTCGAGCAGTACTTC
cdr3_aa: CASSPSDRALEQYF

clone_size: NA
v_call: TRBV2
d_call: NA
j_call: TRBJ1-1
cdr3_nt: TGTGCCAGCATTCCGGTCCTCACTGAAGCTTTCTTT
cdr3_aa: CASIPVLTEAFF

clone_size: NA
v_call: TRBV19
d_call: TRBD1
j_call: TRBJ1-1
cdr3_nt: TGTGCCAGTAGAACAGGGGGGACTGAAGCTTTCTTT
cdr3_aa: CASRTGGTEAFF

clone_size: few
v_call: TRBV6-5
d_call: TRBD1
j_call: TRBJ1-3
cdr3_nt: TGTGCCAGCACCCCAGGGGGGAATGGAAACACCATATATTTT
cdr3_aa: CASTPGGNGNTIYF

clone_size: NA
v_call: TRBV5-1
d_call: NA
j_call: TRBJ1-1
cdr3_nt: TGCGCCAGCAGCTTGGATAGGGGCCCGACTGAAGCTTTCTTT
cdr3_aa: CASSLDRGPTEAFF

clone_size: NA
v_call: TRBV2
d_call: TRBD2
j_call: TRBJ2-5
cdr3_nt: TGTGCCAGCAGAGAACTACTAGCGGGGGCCGAGTACTTC
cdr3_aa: CASRELLAGAEYF

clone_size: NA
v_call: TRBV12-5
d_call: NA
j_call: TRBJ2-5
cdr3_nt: TGTGCTAGTGTTAAAGGGGGCCAAGAGACCCAGTACTTC
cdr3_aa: CASVKGGQETQYF

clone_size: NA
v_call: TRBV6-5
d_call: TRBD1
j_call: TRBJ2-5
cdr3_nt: TGTGCCAGCAGTTACAACCAGGGGGTTGGGACCCAGTACTTC
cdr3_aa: CASSYNQGVGTQYF

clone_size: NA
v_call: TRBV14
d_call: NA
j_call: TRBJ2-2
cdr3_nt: TGTGCCAGCAGCCAAGTTCGCTATGCCCCGAACACCGGGGAGCTGTTTTTT
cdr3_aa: CASSQVRYAPNTGELFF

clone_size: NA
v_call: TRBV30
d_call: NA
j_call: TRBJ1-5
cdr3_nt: TGTGCCTGGAGTGATCTGGCTCAGCCCCAGCATTTT
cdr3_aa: CAWSDLAQPQHF

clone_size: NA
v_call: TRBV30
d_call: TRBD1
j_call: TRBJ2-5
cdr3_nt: TGTGCCTGGAGTAGACAGGGGGGGGAGACCCAGTACTTC
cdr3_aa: CAWSRQGGETQYF

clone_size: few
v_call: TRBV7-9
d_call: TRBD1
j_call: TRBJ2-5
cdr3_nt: TGTGCCAGCAGCCCAGGGGGAATAGAGACCCAGTACTTC
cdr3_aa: CASSPGGIETQYF

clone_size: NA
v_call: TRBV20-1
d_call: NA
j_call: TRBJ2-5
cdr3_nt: TGCAGTGCTAGAGCCAGGGAGACCCAGTACTTC
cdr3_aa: CSARARETQYF

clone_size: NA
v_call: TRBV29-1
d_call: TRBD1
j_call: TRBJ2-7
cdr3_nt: TGCAGCGTTGATACAGGGGCCGGCTACGAGCAGTACTTC
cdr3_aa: CSVDTGAGYEQYF

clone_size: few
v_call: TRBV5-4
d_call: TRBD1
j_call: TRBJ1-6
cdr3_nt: TGTGCCAGCAGCTTGGGACAGGGGGGAAATTCACCCCTCCACTTT
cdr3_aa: CASSLGQGGNSPLHF

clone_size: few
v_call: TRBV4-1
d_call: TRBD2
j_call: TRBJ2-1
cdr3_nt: TGCGCCAGCAGCCTTCTAGCGGGGGCCTACAATGAGCAGTTCTTC
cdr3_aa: CASSLLAGAYNEQFF

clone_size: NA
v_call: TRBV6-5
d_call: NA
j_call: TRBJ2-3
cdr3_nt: TGTGCCAGCAGGAACAGGGAAGTCAAGTCGGATACGCAGTATTTT
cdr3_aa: CASRNREVKSDTQYF

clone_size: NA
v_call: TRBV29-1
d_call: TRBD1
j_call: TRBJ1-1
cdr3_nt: TGCAGCGTTGATAAGGGGGCGGGTACTGAAGCTTTCTTT
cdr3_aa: CSVDKGAGTEAFF

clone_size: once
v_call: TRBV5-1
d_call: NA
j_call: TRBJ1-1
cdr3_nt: TGCGCCAGCAGCGCCGGAGTGAACACTGAAGCTTTCTTT
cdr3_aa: CASSAGVNTEAFF

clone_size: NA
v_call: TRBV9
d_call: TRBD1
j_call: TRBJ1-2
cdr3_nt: TGTGCCAGCAGCGTCCCGGGACAGGGGATAAATGGCTACACCTTC
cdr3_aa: CASSVPGQGINGYTF

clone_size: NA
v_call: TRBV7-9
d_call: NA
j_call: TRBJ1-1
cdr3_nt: TGTGCCAGCAGCCCCGGGGGGTCGGGCACTGAAGCTTTCTTT
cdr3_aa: CASSPGGSGTEAFF

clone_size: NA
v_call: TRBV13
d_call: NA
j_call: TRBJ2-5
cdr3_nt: TGTGCCAGCAGCTCCCGGAGAGATAGGCAAGAGACCCAGTACTTC
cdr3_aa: CASSSRRDRQETQYF

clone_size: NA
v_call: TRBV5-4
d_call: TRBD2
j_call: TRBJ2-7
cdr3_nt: TGTGCCAGCAGCGAAGGACTAGCGGGGGTTGTCGCCTACGAGCAGTACTTC
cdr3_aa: CASSEGLAGVVAYEQYF

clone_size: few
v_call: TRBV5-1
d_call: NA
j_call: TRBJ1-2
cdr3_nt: TGCGCCAGCAGCTTGGTGGCAGGGATCTTCTATGGCTACACCTTC
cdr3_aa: CASSLVAGIFYGYTF

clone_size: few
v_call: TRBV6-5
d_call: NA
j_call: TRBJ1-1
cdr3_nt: TGTGCCAGCAGTTACGATTCTTTTAGGAACACTGAAGCTTTCTTT
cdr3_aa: CASSYDSFRNTEAFF

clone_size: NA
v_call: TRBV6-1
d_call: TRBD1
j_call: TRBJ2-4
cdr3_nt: TGTGCCAGCATCGTGGATAGGACAGGACGGATTCAGTACTTC
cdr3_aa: CASIVDRTGRIQYF

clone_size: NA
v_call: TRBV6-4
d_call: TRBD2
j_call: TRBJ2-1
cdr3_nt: TGTGCCAGCAGCCGACTAGCGGGGGGCTACAATGAGCAGTTCTTC
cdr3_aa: CASSRLAGGYNEQFF

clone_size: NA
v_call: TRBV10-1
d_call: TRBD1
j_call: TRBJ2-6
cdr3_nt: TGCGCCAGCAGTGAATTCATGTCGGGACAGGGTGCTGGGGCCAACGTCCTGACTTTC
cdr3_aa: CASSEFMSGQGAGANVLTF